A single sample gave rise to the 10 T cell receptor beta chains below, sequenced in a study of blood T cell repertoires in COVID-19. Profiled with immunoSEQ multiplex PCR; TCRdb holds only in-frame clones, not every one. The repertoire holds hundreds of thousands of clones, 88% seen once, with around 3% in the top ten. The sequencing sample was made of PBMCs or T cells enriched from blood (not recorded which). The receptors here all came from a woman aged 50 to 65 who had recovered from COVID-19.

V usage is TRBV7-3 and J usage is TRBJ2-6; unclear D gene. Trimming stripped 5 bases from V and 0 bases from J, with 14 bases between. Germline V gene data show CDR1 as SGHTA and CDR2 as FQGTGA. This CDR3 is built from 17 residues. The CDR3 nucleotides are TGTGCCAGCAGCCGGCGAGGTTTCAGCTCTGGGGCCAACGTCCTGACTTTC. It is translated as CASSRRGFSSGANVLTF.

V is TRBV27 and J is TRBJ1-4, with D possibly being TRBD1 (6 bases). In germline, CDR1 is MNHEY, CDR2 SMNVEV (reference sequence). This CDR3 spans 14 amino acids. V was clipped by 4 bases and J by 7 bases, with 13 bases between them. The CDR3 DNA is TGTGCCAGCAGTTACGACAGGAGTGGTGAAAAACTGTTTTTT. Its translation is CASSYDRSGEKLFF.

This chain uses TRBV24-1 with TRBJ2-3, with a weak D call TRBD2 (6 bases). The CDR3 has 15 residues. Trimming took 5 bases from V and 2 from J, leaving 13 bases between them. Germline values: CDR1 KGHDR, CDR2 SFDVKD. CDR3 sequence reads: CATSGHPGDTDTQYF. The CDR3 DNA follows: TGTGCCACCAGTGGTCACCCGGGAGACACAGATACGCAGTATTTT.

V gene TRBV28 combines with J gene TRBJ1-5; TRBD1 aligns across 8 bases. The CDR3 spans 14 residues. J was trimmed by 7 bases and V by 3 bases; bases with no gene match: 5. CDR1 is MDHEN and CDR2 is SYDVKM in the germline V gene. CDR3: CASSFTGGKQPQHF. The CDR3, as DNA: TGTGCCAGCAGTTTCACAGGGGGAAAGCAGCCCCAGCATTTT.

This chain connects TRBV9 to TRBJ1-1, with a possible D match to TRBD1 (5 bases). CDR3 size: 15 residues. From germline, CDR1 is SGDLS and CDR2 YYNGEE. V was cut by 0 bases and J by 4 bases, with 13 bases left in between. The DNA for the CDR3 is TGTGCCAGCAGCGTAGCCGGCAGGGCCGGCACTGAAGCTTTCTTT. Translated, it gives CASSVAGRAGTEAFF.

The chain employs TRBV7-3 and TRBJ1-2; 8 positions agree with TRBD1. The CDR3 is 14 residues long. Germline-derived CDR1 and CDR2 are SGHTA and FQGTGA. V shed 5 bases, J shed 7 bases, and the junction held 9 bases outside the gene matches. CDR3 sequence: CASSLGQGKSGYTF. CDR3 DNA sequence: TGTGCCAGCAGCCTCGGACAGGGAAAGAGTGGCTACACCTTC.

The chain joins TRBV5-6 to TRBJ1-3, with D perhaps matching TRBD1 (5 bases). CDR3 length equals 18 residues. The V gene's germline CDR1 is SGHDT and CDR2 YYEEEE. V gave up 1 base and J gave up 0 bases, with 17 bases separating them. The CDR3 nucleotides read TGTGCCAGCAGCTTGTTCAGGGCCGATTTACTCTCTGGAAACACCATATATTTT. Translating it yields CASSLFRADLLSGNTIYF.

The chain carries TRBV28 and TRBJ1-2; D gene uncertain. This CDR3 is 12 amino acids long. CDR1 and CDR2 (germline): MDHEN, SYDVKM. Trimming left V 2 bases short and J 8 bases short, with 9 bases between. The CDR3 nucleotides are TGTGCCAGCAGTTTAAGCGCGAGCGGCTACACCTTC. It encodes CASSLSASGYTF.

V and J are TRBV3-1 (or the pseudogene TRBV3-2) and TRBJ2-1; 9 bases are shared with TRBD1. CDR3 size: 16 residues. The germline V gene encodes CDR1 LGHDT and CDR2 YNNKEL (reference sequence). J gave up 4 bases and V 1 base, and 5 bases lay outside the gene matches. The CDR3 spells CASSQADRGVYNEQFF. CDR3 coding DNA: TGTGCCAGCAGCCAAGCGGACAGGGGAGTATACAATGAGCAGTTCTTC.

This chain connects TRBV9 to TRBJ2-3; perhaps TRBD1 as D (5 bases). There are 16 residues in the CDR3. The germline V gene encodes CDR1 SGDLS and CDR2 YYNGEE. Trimming pared 0 bases from V and 3 bases from J, leaving 14 bases between. As DNA, the CDR3 is TGTGCCAGCAGCGTAGGCGAAGGGGCTCGGACAGATACGCAGTATTTT. This gives the protein CASSVGEGARTDTQYF.